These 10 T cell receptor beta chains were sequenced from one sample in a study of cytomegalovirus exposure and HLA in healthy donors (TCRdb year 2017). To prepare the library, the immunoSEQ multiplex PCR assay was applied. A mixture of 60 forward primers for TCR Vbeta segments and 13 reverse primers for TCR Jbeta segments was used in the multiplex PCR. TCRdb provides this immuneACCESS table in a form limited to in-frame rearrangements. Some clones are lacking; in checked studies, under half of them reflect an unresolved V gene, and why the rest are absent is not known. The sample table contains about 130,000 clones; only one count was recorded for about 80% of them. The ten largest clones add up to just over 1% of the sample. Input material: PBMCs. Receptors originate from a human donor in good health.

CDR3 loop: CASSLQGTGELFF. Written as DNA, the CDR3 is TGCGCCAGCAGCCTACAGGGGACCGGGGAGCTGTTTTTT. J is TRBJ2-2 and V is TRBV5-1; TRBD1 agrees at 7 bases. CDR3 length: 13 amino acids. With 4 bases clipped from V and 5 bases from J, the junction kept 2 bases outside the gene matches. Germline lookup yields CDR1 SGHRS and CDR2 YFSETQ.

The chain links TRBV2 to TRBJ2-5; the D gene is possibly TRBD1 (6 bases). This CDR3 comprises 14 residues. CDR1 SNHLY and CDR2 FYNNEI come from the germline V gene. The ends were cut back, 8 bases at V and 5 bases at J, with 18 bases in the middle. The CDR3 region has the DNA TGTGCCAGCCTCCGCCAGGGGCGCAGGGAGACCCAGTACTTC. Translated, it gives CASLRQGRRETQYF.

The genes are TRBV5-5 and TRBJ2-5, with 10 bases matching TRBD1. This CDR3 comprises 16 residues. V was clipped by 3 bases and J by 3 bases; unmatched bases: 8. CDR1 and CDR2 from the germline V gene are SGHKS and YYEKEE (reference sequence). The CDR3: CASSSPLGQGEETQYF. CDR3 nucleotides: TGTGCCAGCAGCTCACCCTTAGGACAGGGGGAAGAGACCCAGTACTTC.

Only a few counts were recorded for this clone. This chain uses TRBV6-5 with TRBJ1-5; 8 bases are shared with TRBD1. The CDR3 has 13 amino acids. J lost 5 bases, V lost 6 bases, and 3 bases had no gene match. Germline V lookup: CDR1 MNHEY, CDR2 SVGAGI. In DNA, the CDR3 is TGTGCCAGCAGCAAACAGGGGGATCAGCCCCAGCATTTT. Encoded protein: CASSKQGDQPQHF.

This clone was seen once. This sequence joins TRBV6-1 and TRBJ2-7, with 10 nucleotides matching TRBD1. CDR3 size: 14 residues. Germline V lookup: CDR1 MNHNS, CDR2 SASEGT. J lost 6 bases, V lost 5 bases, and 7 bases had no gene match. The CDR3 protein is CASSRDRGLSEQYF. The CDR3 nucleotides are TGTGCCAGCAGTAGGGACAGGGGCCTATCCGAGCAGTACTTC.

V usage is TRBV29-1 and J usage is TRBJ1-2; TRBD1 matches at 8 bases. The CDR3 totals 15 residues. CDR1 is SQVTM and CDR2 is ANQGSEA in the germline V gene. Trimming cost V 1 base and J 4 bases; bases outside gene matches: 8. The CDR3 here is CSVEGPQGEFYGYTF. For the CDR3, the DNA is TGCAGCGTTGAAGGCCCACAGGGGGAATTCTATGGCTACACCTTC.

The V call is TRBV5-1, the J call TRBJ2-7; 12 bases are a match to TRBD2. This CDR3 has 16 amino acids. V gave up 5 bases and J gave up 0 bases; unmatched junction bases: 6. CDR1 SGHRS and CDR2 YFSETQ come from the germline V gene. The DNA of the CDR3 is TGCGCCAGCAGGTTCGGACTAGCGGGAAGCTCCTACGAGCAGTACTTC. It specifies CASRFGLAGSSYEQYF. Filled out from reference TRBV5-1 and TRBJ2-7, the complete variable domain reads KAGVTQTPRYLIKTRGQQVTLSCSPISGHRSVSWYQQTPGQGLQFLFEYFSETQRNKGNFPGRFSGRQFSNSRSEMNVSTLELGDSALYLCASRFGLAGSSYEQYFGPGTRLTVT.

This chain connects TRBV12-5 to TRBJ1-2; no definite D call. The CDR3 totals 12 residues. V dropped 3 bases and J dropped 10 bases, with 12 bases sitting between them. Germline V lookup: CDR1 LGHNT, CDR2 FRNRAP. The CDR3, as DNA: TGTGCTAGTGGTTTTGAGGAGGAGCTCTACACCTTC. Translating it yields CASGFEEELYTF.

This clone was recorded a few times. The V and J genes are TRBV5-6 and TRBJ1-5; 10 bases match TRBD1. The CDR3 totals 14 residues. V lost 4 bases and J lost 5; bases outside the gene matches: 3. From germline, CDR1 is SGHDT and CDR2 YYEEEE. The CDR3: CASSVGTGDQPQHF. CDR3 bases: TGTGCCAGCAGCGTCGGGACAGGGGATCAGCCCCAGCATTTT.

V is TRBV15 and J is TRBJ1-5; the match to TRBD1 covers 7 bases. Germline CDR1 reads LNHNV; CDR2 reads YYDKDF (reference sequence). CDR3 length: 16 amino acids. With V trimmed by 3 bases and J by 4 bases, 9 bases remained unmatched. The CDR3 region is CATSRPGTELNQPQHF. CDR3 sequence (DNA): TGTGCCACCAGCAGGCCCGGGACAGAGCTTAATCAGCCCCAGCATTTT.